One sample yielded the 20 T cell receptor beta chains listed below, sequenced in a study of T-cell reconstitution after alpha-beta-depleted transplantation in children. It was with unique molecular identifiers that the TCRbeta library was prepared. TCRdb re-analysed the PCR reads in MiXCR, keeping a single row per CDR3 protein. The data hold 200,000 to 250,000 distinct CDR3 sequences, with 12% observed a single time. Sequencing used PBMCs from the stem cell graft donor, obtained from the stem cell graft. These receptors all come from a human donor who donated a stem cell graft to a child with acute lymphoblastic leukemia.

This clonotype was observed many times. The J gene is TRBJ2-7, the V gene TRBV20-1; 7 bases are shared with TRBD2. The J segment lost 4 bases and the V segment lost 3 bases, leaving 3 bases of the junction unmatched. CDR1 and CDR2 (germline): DFQATT, SNEGSKA (reference sequence). This CDR3 comprises 12 residues. The CDR3 DNA is TGCAGTGCTAGGGGGGAGGGATACGAGCAGTACTTC. Its protein is CSARGEGYEQYF.

This clonotype was seen many times. This sequence joins TRBV5-1 and TRBJ2-3; D may be TRBD2 (6 bases). From germline, CDR1 is SGHRS and CDR2 YFSETQ. CDR3 length: 14 residues. V was clipped by 4 bases and J by 1 base, with 10 bases between them. The CDR3 region has the DNA TGCGCCAGCAGCCTGTCGGGGGGCACAGATACGCAGTATTTT. Its protein is CASSLSGGTDTQYF.

Ten or more counts support this clonotype. This chain links TRBV5-1 with TRBJ1-2; 9 positions agree with TRBD1. CDR1 and CDR2 from the germline V gene are SGHRS and YFSETQ. This CDR3 spans 13 amino acids. V shed 8 bases, J shed 6 bases, and the junction held 8 bases outside the gene matches. The CDR3 DNA follows: TGCGCCAGTCGGACAGGGGACAGGAATGGCTACACCTTC. It encodes CASRTGDRNGYTF.

The chain couples TRBV4-2 to TRBJ2-1, with D uncertain. The germline V and J ends were trimmed by 1 base and 10 bases, with 5 bases remaining between them. CDR3 length equals 11 residues. Germline V lookup: CDR1 LGHNA, CDR2 YNFKEQ. CDR3 residues: CASSQAAEQFF. CDR3 nucleotides: TGTGCCAGCAGCCAAGCTGCAGAGCAGTTCTTC.

This clonotype was detected ten times or more. The chain carries TRBV5-1 and TRBJ2-3; maybe TRBD2 (5 bases). Germline CDR1 is SGHRS and CDR2 is YFSETQ. Trimming pared 4 bases from V and 3 bases from J, leaving 18 bases between. This CDR3 is built from 16 residues. CDR3 DNA: TGCGCCAGCAGCCCGAGGGCTAGCATTTTGACAGATACGCAGTATTTT. It translates to CASSPRASILTDTQYF.

By share, this clonotype counts as medium-sized (0.01 to 0.1%). The chain is built from TRBV5-1 and TRBJ1-1; D uncertain. V lost 7 bases to trimming and J lost 0 bases, with 13 bases between them. The CDR3 contains 14 residues. Per the germline V gene, CDR1 is SGHRS and CDR2 is YFSETQ. Here the CDR3 reads CASSSDGMNTEAFF. The CDR3, as DNA: TGCGCCAGCTCATCGGACGGCATGAACACTGAAGCTTTCTTT.

This clonotype was picked up many times. This chain joins TRBV27 and TRBJ1-2; D is undetermined. This CDR3 is built from 18 residues. V gave up 1 base and J gave up 8 bases, with 26 bases separating them. The germline gives CDR1 MNHEY, CDR2 SMNVEV (reference sequence). The DNA for the CDR3 is TGTGCCAGCAGTTTATTTGGAGAATTGCCCCTGAGGCACCTCGGCTACACCTTC. It translates to CASSLFGELPLRHLGYTF.

The table lists this clonotype with a few counts. The chain carries TRBV4-2 and TRBJ2-3; 8 positions match TRBD2. The V gene's germline CDR1 is LGHNA and CDR2 YNFKEQ. With 1 base clipped from V and 1 base from J, the junction kept 10 bases outside the gene matches. This CDR3 comprises 18 residues. The CDR3 region is CASSQGGLAGIGTDTQYF. CDR3 nucleotides: TGTGCCAGCAGCCAAGGCGGCCTAGCGGGCATAGGCACAGATACGCAGTATTTT.

The V gene is TRBV4-3, the J gene TRBJ2-2; TRBD1 is a possible D gene (5 bases). The V end lost 4 bases, the J end lost 5 bases, and 14 bases lay between the germline ends. Per germline, CDR1 LGHNA and CDR2 YSLEER. The CDR3 consists of 15 residues. The DNA of the CDR3 is TGCGCCAGCAGCCGCTTTAACCAGGGAACCGGGGAGCTGTTTTTT. Protein: CASSRFNQGTGELFF.

The table lists this clonotype with a few counts. The chain employs TRBV4-1 and TRBJ2-7; D may be TRBD2 (5 bases). The CDR3 consists of 12 residues. V lost 0 bases and J lost 9, with 9 bases in between. CDR1 and CDR2 (germline): MGHRA, YSYEKL. In DNA form, the CDR3 reads TGCGCCAGCAGCCAAGATGGGCGGGTGCAGTACTTC. As protein: CASSQDGRVQYF.

There are a few counts of this clonotype. The chain employs TRBV30 and TRBJ2-3; perhaps TRBD1 as D (5 bases). The germline V and J ends were trimmed by 5 bases and 5 bases, with 11 bases remaining between them. The CDR3 runs 12 residues. Germline V gene data show CDR1 as GTSNPN and CDR2 as SVGIG (reference sequence). In DNA form, the CDR3 reads TGTGCCTGGGACCCAGGGAAAGATACGCAGTATTTT. Its protein is CAWDPGKDTQYF. The full variable domain, rest sourced from reference TRBV30 and TRBJ2-3, is SQTIHQWPATLVQPVGSPLSLECTVEGTSNPNLYWYRQAAGRGLQLLFYSVGIGQISSEVPQNLSASRPQDRQFILSSKKLLLSDSGFYLCAWDPGKDTQYFGPGTRLTVL.

This clonotype was recorded many times. V and J are TRBV9 and TRBJ1-5, with 8 bases identical to TRBD1. Germline CDR1 and CDR2: SGDLS and YYNGEE. J was trimmed by 7 bases and V by 3 bases; bases with no gene match: 6. CDR3 length: 14 residues. CDR3 in amino acids: CASSDGTGHQPQHF. CDR3 coding DNA: TGTGCCAGCAGCGACGGGACAGGTCACCAGCCCCAGCATTTT.

This clonotype was detected many times. The rearrangement joins TRBV20-1 to TRBJ2-3; D not certain. Germline V gene sequence: CDR1 DFQATT, CDR2 SNEGSKA (reference sequence). The CDR3 covers 13 residues. Deletions cut 3 bases from V and 7 bases from J, with 14 bases between. The CDR3 spells CSARAFRRNTQYF. In DNA, the CDR3 is TGCAGTGCTAGGGCCTTCCGCAGGAATACGCAGTATTTT.

This clonotype was counted many times. The chain couples TRBV5-1 to TRBJ2-1; 9 bases map to TRBD2. The CDR3 runs 15 residues. V was clipped by 0 bases and J by 8 bases; unmatched bases: 6. Per germline, CDR1 SGHRS and CDR2 YFSETQ. This CDR3 reads CASSLGAGGRDEQFF. The CDR3 DNA sequence: TGCGCCAGCAGCTTGGGCGCGGGGGGGCGTGATGAGCAGTTCTTC.

This clonotype was recorded many times. In DNA form, the CDR3 reads TGCGCCAGCAGCTTATTTAGCGGGACAGATACGCAGTATTTT. Translated: CASSLFSGTDTQYF. The rearrangement links TRBV5-1 to TRBJ2-3; 7 nucleotides match TRBD2. V shed 2 bases, J shed 3 bases, and the junction held 3 bases outside the gene matches. The germline V gene has CDR1 SGHRS and CDR2 YFSETQ. CDR3 length: 14 amino acids.

With regard to this clonotype: This clone may be a read error of a much larger clone one base away. CDR3 protein: CASSPVAGDAYTQYF. The CDR3 coding sequence is TGTGCCAGCAGCCCGGTTGCGGGGGACGCATATACGCAGTATTTT. V and J are TRBV7-2 and TRBJ2-3, with 7 bases matching TRBD2. The junction had 12 bases not matched to a gene; V was cut back by 5 bases and J by 7 bases. The CDR3 has 15 amino acids. CDR1 is SGHTA, CDR2 FQGNSA, per germline.

The table lists this clonotype with many counts. The chain links TRBV5-1 to TRBJ1-1; D unresolved. V was clipped by 1 base and J by 1 base, with 8 bases between them. The CDR3 is made up of 14 amino acids. Germline V gene lookup returns CDR1 SGHRS and CDR2 YFSETQ. CDR3 DNA: TGCGCCAGCAGCTTGAGCGGAGCGAACACTGAAGCTTTCTTT. This gives the protein CASSLSGANTEAFF.

This clonotype has at least ten counts. This chain uses TRBV5-6 with TRBJ1-2, with no clear D. V lost 1 base, J lost 4 bases, and 17 bases lay in between. The germline V gene encodes CDR1 SGHDT and CDR2 YYEEEE. The CDR3 runs to 16 residues. CDR3 DNA: TGTGCCAGCAGCTTGAGGGCAGGAGGGTTCGGCTATGGCTACACCTTC. Its protein is CASSLRAGGFGYGYTF. The entire variable domain, with the rest obtained from reference TRBV5-6 and TRBJ1-2, is as follows: DAGVTQSPTHLIKTRGQQVTLRCSPKSGHDTVSWYQQALGQGPQFIFQYYEEEERQRGNFPDRFSGHQFPNYSSELNVNALLLGDSALYLCASSLRAGGFGYGYTFGSGTRLTVV.

This clonotype was seen at least ten times. CDR3 sequence: CSADRLNTEAFF. CDR3 in DNA: TGCAGTGCTGACCGTTTGAACACTGAAGCTTTCTTT. This rearrangement joins TRBV20-1 to TRBJ1-1; D is unresolved. CDR3 length: 12 residues. Trimming cost V 5 bases and J 0 bases, with 7 bases left between them. CDR1 is DFQATT and CDR2 is SNEGSKA in the germline V gene (reference sequence).

The V and J genes are TRBV29-1 and TRBJ2-1; 8 nucleotides agree with TRBD2. The germline V gene has CDR1 SQVTM and CDR2 ANQGSEA. The CDR3 is 15 amino acids. Unmatched junction bases numbered 11, after V lost 4 bases and J lost 6 bases. The CDR3 here is CSVGISGSIPNEQFF. Here the CDR3 DNA reads TGCAGCGTTGGCATAAGCGGGAGTATCCCCAATGAGCAGTTCTTC.